This T cell receptor beta chain was observed in a study of neurological immune-mediated disorders. Findings and caveats of the study: HTLV-1-associated myelopathy showed the most TCR clonal expansion; multiple sclerosis the least, below healthy controls.

This CDR3 has 18 amino acids. With 0 bases clipped from V and 4 bases from J, the junction kept 8 bases outside the gene matches. Germline V gene lookup returns CDR1 LGHNT and CDR2 FRNRAP. TCRdb re-derived calls from the 5' RACE reads in MiXCR, one entry per CDR3 protein. The sample has around 78,000 distinct CDR3 sequences; 15% to 20% are singletons. This clonotype was observed a single time. The antigen remains undetermined. As healthy controls, volunteers from a blood bank in Maryland, USA, were used. The unsorted libraries originated from 2 million PBMCs that had been stored at -80 C. The sequence was collected from a woman between 40 and 55 years old in good health. Source material: PBMCs. V and J are TRBV12-5 and TRBJ2-1; 11 bases are shared with TRBD2. The CDR3 sequence is CASGLVLGASGGYNEQFF. The CDR3 nucleotides are TGTGCTAGTGGTTTGGTATTGGGGGCTAGCGGGGGGTACAATGAGCAGTTCTTC.